This TCR beta chain was captured by sequencing in a study of CD8 T cells in Susac syndrome. Recently defined diagnostic criteria for definite or probable disease were fulfilled by Susac syndrome patients. Trimming took 5 bases from V and 7 from J; bases not matched to a gene: 7. CDR1 SEHNR and CDR2 FQNEAQ come from the germline V gene (reference sequence). This CDR3 has 13 residues. With random hexamers, roughly 0.5 to 1 ug RNA was reverse transcribed. Each CDR3 protein gets one entry after TCRdb re-called the immunoSEQ multiplex PCR reads with MiXCR. The table has 130,000 or so distinct CDR3 sequences, around 94% seen once; the top ten hold 0.25% to 0.3%.

J is TRBJ1-1 and V is TRBV7-9, with 7 bases that match TRBD1. The material sequenced was CD8+ T cells from PBMCs. The clonotype was recovered from a human donor with Susac syndrome. CDR3: CASSIPGGIEAFF. Here the CDR3 DNA reads TGTGCCAGCAGCATACCAGGGGGGATTGAAGCTTTCTTT.